Presented here are 12 T cell receptor beta chains from one specimen sequenced in a study of CD8 T cells in Susac syndrome. Reverse transcription of 0.5 to 1 ug RNA was performed with random hexamers. Each CDR3 protein gets one entry after TCRdb re-called the immunoSEQ multiplex PCR reads with MiXCR. The sample includes roughly 160,000 distinct CDR3 sequences, 90% to 95% of them seen just once. The sample taken for sequencing was CD4+ T cells from PBMCs. The origin of the receptors is a human donor in good health.

Here the CDR3 DNA reads TGTGCCAGCAGTTTAGGACAGGGCCTTAGCAATCAGCCCCAGCATTTT. The encoded protein is CASSLGQGLSNQPQHF. The chain is built from TRBV27 and TRBJ1-5, with 8 bases aligning to TRBD1. The CDR3 contains 16 residues. After removal of 2 bases from V and 0 bases from J, the junction contained 3 bases not matched to a gene. Germline values: CDR1 MNHEY, CDR2 SMNVEV (reference sequence).

The J gene is TRBJ2-7, the V gene TRBV20-1; D is undetermined. The CDR3 spans 13 residues. The V end lost 6 bases, the J end lost 2 bases, and 14 bases lay between the germline ends. CDR1 is DFQATT and CDR2 is SNEGSKA in the germline V gene (reference sequence). This CDR3 is CSAPPTRTYEQYF. The CDR3 DNA reads TGCAGTGCCCCCCCGACGCGGACCTACGAGCAGTACTTC.

The chain recombines TRBV9 with TRBJ2-5, with D perhaps matching TRBD2 (5 bases). The CDR3 has 12 residues. V lost 4 bases to trimming and J lost 4 bases, with 8 bases between them. Germline CDR1 and CDR2: SGDLS and YYNGEE. The chain's CDR3 is CASSPGLETQYF. In nucleotides, the CDR3 is TGTGCCAGCAGCCCGGGGTTAGAGACCCAGTACTTC.

The chain recombines TRBV5-1 with TRBJ2-2, with D hard to call. Trimming shortened V by 7 bases and J by 1 base, and 8 bases separated the two germline ends. The CDR3 runs 13 residues. Germline-derived CDR1 and CDR2 are SGHRS and YFSETQ. DNA of the CDR3: TGCGCCAGCCTGGAGCAGAACACCGGGGAGCTGTTTTTT. It codes for CASLEQNTGELFF.

The J gene is TRBJ2-7, the V gene TRBV3-1; no firm D call. Trimming removed 3 bases at V and 2 bases at J, with 2 bases between. CDR1 is LGHDT, CDR2 YNNKEL, per germline (reference sequence). The CDR3 covers 11 residues. The CDR3 here is CASSQAYEQYF. CDR3 sequence (DNA): TGTGCCAGCAGCCAGGCCTACGAGCAGTACTTC.

The chain is built from TRBV29-1 and TRBJ2-5; tentative D call: TRBD1 (6 bases). Per germline, CDR1 SQVTM and CDR2 ANQGSEA. V lost 0 bases, J lost 4 bases, and 9 bases lay in between. CDR3 length equals 13 residues. CDR3 in amino acids: CSVEDLRGETQYF. The DNA of the CDR3 is TGCAGCGTTGAAGATCTCAGGGGAGAGACCCAGTACTTC.

V gene TRBV4-1 combines with J gene TRBJ2-7; D might be TRBD2 (6 bases). The CDR3 sequence is 15 residues long. The V end was cut by 4 bases, the J end by 2 bases, with 15 bases between. Looked up from germline, CDR1 is MGHRA and CDR2 is YSYEKL. This CDR3 is CASSLEGGGAYEQYF. The DNA for the CDR3 is TGCGCCAGCAGCCTGGAGGGTGGTGGAGCCTACGAGCAGTACTTC.

The chain uses TRBV7-2 and TRBJ2-1; tentatively, D is TRBD1 (5 bases). V was trimmed by 8 bases and J by 4 bases, leaving 12 bases between them. The germline gives CDR1 SGHTA, CDR2 FQGNSA. The CDR3 has 13 amino acids. The CDR3 spells CASLLGAYNEQFF. CDR3 DNA: TGTGCCAGCCTGCTAGGGGCGTACAATGAGCAGTTCTTC.

The chain employs TRBV5-4 and TRBJ2-5, with TRBD2 matching 7 bases. V lost 1 base, J lost 1 base, and 4 bases stayed unmatched. CDR1 is SGHNT and CDR2 is YYREEE in the germline V gene (reference sequence). CDR3 length: 15 residues. The CDR3 sequence is CASSLFLAGQETQYF. The CDR3 nucleotides read TGTGCCAGCAGCTTGTTTTTAGCGGGCCAAGAGACCCAGTACTTC.

The V and J genes are TRBV6-2 or TRBV6-3 and TRBJ1-5; no firm D call. The germline V gene encodes CDR1 MNHEY and CDR2 SVGEGT. The V and J ends lost 2 bases and 1 base respectively, with 6 bases between them. The CDR3 is 14 residues long. The CDR3 DNA reads as TGTGCCAGCAGTTACCTGGACAGCAATCAGCCCCAGCATTTT. Translated: CASSYLDSNQPQHF.

This chain connects TRBV20-1 to TRBJ2-7; 8 nucleotides align to TRBD2. V dropped 5 bases and J dropped 2; count of bases not matched to a gene: 2. This CDR3 contains 12 residues. Germline CDR1 and CDR2: DFQATT and SNEGSKA (reference sequence). This chain's CDR3 is CSASGLAYEQYF. CDR3 DNA sequence: TGCAGTGCTTCGGGACTAGCCTACGAGCAGTACTTC.

CDR3 residues: CASSSGANTEAFF. CDR3 bases: TGTGCCAGCAGTTCAGGAGCAAACACTGAAGCTTTCTTT. The chain recombines TRBV6-2 or TRBV6-3 with TRBJ1-1, with no clear D. The CDR3 loop spans 13 amino acids. Trimming left V 4 bases short and J 2 bases short, with 8 bases between. Per the germline V gene, CDR1 is MNHEY and CDR2 is SVGEGT.